The 10 T cell receptor beta chains below come from one sample, sequenced in a study of blood T cell repertoires in COVID-19. Sequencing used immunoSEQ multiplex PCR; TCRdb keeps in-frame clones, though not all of them. Here the sample spans fewer than 200,000 clones, around 79% being singletons. Sequencing input: peripheral blood. Receptors were obtained from a woman in her fifties or sixties with COVID-19, enrolled during active disease.

The V call is TRBV14, the J call TRBJ2-1; perhaps TRBD2 as D (5 bases). The CDR3 consists of 15 residues. Per the germline V gene, CDR1 is SGHDN and CDR2 is FVKESK. V dropped 2 bases and J dropped 7 bases, with 15 bases sitting between them. CDR3 amino acids: CASSQLEAATNEQFF. CDR3 coding DNA: TGTGCCAGCAGCCAATTGGAGGCTGCCACGAATGAGCAGTTCTTC.

This clone has only one observation. The CDR3 DNA is TGCGCCAGCAGCTTCGGACCGTCGGAGGACACCATATATTTT. It translates to CASSFGPSEDTIYF. V usage is TRBV5-1 and J usage is TRBJ1-3; D is ambiguous. The CDR3 has 14 amino acids. V was pared by 2 bases and J by 8 bases, with 14 bases between. Germline V lookup: CDR1 SGHRS, CDR2 YFSETQ.

J is TRBJ2-1 and V is TRBV11-2; 9 bases map to TRBD2. In germline, CDR1 is SGHAT, CDR2 FQNNGV. Losses at the gene ends were 6 bases for V and 0 bases for J; bases not matched to a gene: 6. The CDR3 consists of 16 residues. The CDR3 region has the DNA TGTGCCAGCAGTCGTAGCGGGAGACCCTCCTACAATGAGCAGTTCTTC. Amino acid sequence: CASSRSGRPSYNEQFF.

The chain joins TRBV18 to TRBJ2-1, with TRBD2 matching 14 bases. The V gene's germline CDR1 is KGHSH and CDR2 LQKENI. The CDR3 runs 18 residues. V was clipped by 5 bases and J by 0 bases; unmatched bases: 6. CDR3 in amino acids: CASSSRGTSGSSYNEQFF. In DNA, the CDR3 is TGTGCCAGCTCATCACGCGGGACTAGCGGGAGCTCCTACAATGAGCAGTTCTTC.

The chain carries TRBV11-2 and TRBJ2-2; 9 bases are shared with TRBD1. Per the germline V gene, CDR1 is SGHAT and CDR2 is FQNNGV. This CDR3 has 16 residues. The V gene end was trimmed by 3 bases and the J gene end by 3 bases; junction bases not matched to a gene: 5. CDR3 amino acids: CASSFGQGTYTGELFF. CDR3 nucleotide sequence: TGTGCCAGCAGCTTTGGACAGGGGACTTACACCGGGGAGCTGTTTTTT.

The rearrangement joins TRBV5-4 to TRBJ2-5, with 10 bases identical to TRBD1. J lost 5 bases, V lost 4 bases, and 2 bases had no gene match. The CDR3 sequence is 13 residues long. Looked up from germline, CDR1 is SGHNT and CDR2 is YYREEE (reference sequence). The CDR3 coding sequence is TGTGCCAGCAGCAGGGGACAGGGGGAGACCCAGTACTTC. It yields the protein CASSRGQGETQYF.

The V and J genes are TRBV6-5 and TRBJ1-2, with 8 bases that match TRBD1. The length of the CDR3 is 14 residues. Germline V gene data show CDR1 as MNHEY and CDR2 as SVGAGI. V gave up 4 bases and J gave up 2 bases; unmatched junction bases: 3. For the CDR3, the DNA is TGTGCCAGCAGTTCGACAGGGGCGAACTATGGCTACACCTTC. Amino acid sequence: CASSSTGANYGYTF.

This clone was counted a few times. This chain joins TRBV18 and TRBJ2-5; 9 nucleotides match TRBD2. The CDR3 is made up of 15 amino acids. Germline trimming cut 4 bases from V and 1 base from J; bases unmatched to any gene: 4. Germline CDR1 is KGHSH and CDR2 is LQKENI. The CDR3 DNA follows: TGTGCCAGCTCACAGCAGCGGGGGGCCCAAGAGACCCAGTACTTC. Protein product: CASSQQRGAQETQYF.

The rearrangement links TRBV5-1 to TRBJ1-2; 9 bases match TRBD1. J gave up 2 bases and V 1 base, and 6 bases lay outside the gene matches. Germline assignment: CDR1 SGHRS and CDR2 YFSETQ. This CDR3 contains 16 residues. The CDR3 here is CASSLMAGQGNYGYTF. CDR3 DNA: TGCGCCAGCAGCTTGATGGCGGGACAGGGCAACTATGGCTACACCTTC.

The chain links TRBV6-2 or TRBV6-3 to TRBJ1-5; 8 positions match TRBD1. The CDR3 is 18 residues long. The V segment lost 4 bases and the J segment 4 bases; nucleotides outside the gene matches: 15. Germline V gene data show CDR1 as MNHEY and CDR2 as SVGEGT. CDR3 sequence (DNA): TGTGCCAGCAGTTCCTCCAATCGGACAGGGAGGCATAATCAGCCCCAGCATTTT. Protein: CASSSSNRTGRHNQPQHF.